Detailed here is one TCR beta chain. Its antigen is undetermined. The sample originates from a study of graft-versus-host responses after intestinal transplantation. Here immunoSEQ multiplex PCR was the method, and the copy in TCRdb shows in-frame clones only, minus some. Here the sample spans about 130,000 clones, 80% to 95% being singletons. Germline V gives CDR1 LNHDA, CDR2 SQIVND (reference sequence). V was clipped by 4 bases and J by 12 bases; unmatched bases: 14. The CDR3 has 16 residues. The TCR comes from a human donor who received an intestinal transplant. The gene calls are TRBV19 and TRBJ2-4; 11 bases map to TRBD2. This specimen consisted of unstimulated CD4+ T cells sorted from spleen or lymph node cells, obtained before intestinal transplant. The CDR3 nucleotides read TGTGCCAGTAGTACTTCCCTAGCGGGAGGTCTAGACACTCAGTACTTC. It translates to CASSTSLAGGLDTQYF.